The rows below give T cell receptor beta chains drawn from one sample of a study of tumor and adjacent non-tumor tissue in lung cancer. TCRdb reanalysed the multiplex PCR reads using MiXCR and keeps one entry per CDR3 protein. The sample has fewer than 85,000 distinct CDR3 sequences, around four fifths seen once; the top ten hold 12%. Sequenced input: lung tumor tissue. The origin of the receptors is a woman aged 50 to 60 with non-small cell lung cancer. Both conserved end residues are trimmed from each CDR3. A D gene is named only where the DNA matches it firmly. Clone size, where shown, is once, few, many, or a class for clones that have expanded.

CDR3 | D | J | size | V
TSSLFRSLAGLRTKNGQF | TRBD2 | TRBJ2-1 | - | TRBV11-2
GSSLHSSGRLTEQY | - | TRBJ2-7 | - | TRBV11-2
ASNPRADGYQPQH | - | TRBJ1-5 | - | TRBV6-1
SASTSSGRNTRELL | TRBD2 | TRBJ2-2 | - | TRBV20-1
ASSFGDRDTDTQY | TRBD1 | TRBJ2-3 | - | TRBV12-3/TRBV12-4
ASSGGARLLSTEVF | - | TRBJ1-1 | - | TRBV7-8
ASNLLGTRKNSPLH | - | TRBJ1-6 | - | TRBV5-4
TSSPLGQGGGTGELF | TRBD1 | TRBJ2-2 | - | TRBV4-1
TSRISTGSDTQY | - | TRBJ2-3 | - | TRBV11-2
ATQRANLNEQF | - | TRBJ2-1 | - | TRBV24-1
ASREGPGETYEQC | TRBD2 | TRBJ2-7 | - | TRBV6-1
AWTNGDRETGELF | TRBD1 | TRBJ2-2 | many | TRBV30
ASSEIYEQY | - | TRBJ2-7 | many | TRBV2
ASSQDRLAGGLANTGELF | TRBD2 | TRBJ2-2 | once | TRBV4-2
ASGQDLERISESSGEQY | - | TRBJ2-7 | - | TRBV4-1
ASSLIASYEQY | - | TRBJ2-7 | many | TRBV5-6
ASCTRRSNTGELF | - | TRBJ2-2 | - | TRBV6-5
VSRYTSQETQY | - | TRBJ2-5 | - | TRBV11-3
ASSLAVGLALPDTQC | TRBD2 | TRBJ2-3 | - | TRBV13
ASRSILRVPMEQGAGANVMT | - | TRBJ2-6 | - | TRBV12-3/TRBV12-4
ASSGTRYNEQF | - | TRBJ2-1 | many | TRBV10-1
ASTFNGDYEQY | - | TRBJ2-7 | - | TRBV12-3/TRBV12-4
ASSLSCGSTYEQY | TRBD2 | TRBJ2-7 | - | TRBV5-6
ASSIGIETEAF | - | TRBJ1-1 | - | TRBV19
TSSLFRSLAGLSTYNEQF | TRBD2 | TRBJ2-1 | - | TRBV11-2
ASRDRGTVTLY | TRBD1 | TRBJ2-3 | - | TRBV6-5
ASSLDGTSGFCGQY | TRBD2 | TRBJ2-7 | - | TRBV11-3
ASTISDGYGYT | - | TRBJ1-2 | - | TRBV19
ASRDRGFYEQY | TRBD1 | TRBJ2-7 | - | TRBV2
ASNPRGPDTQY | - | TRBJ2-3 | - | TRBV7-9
AIRSMTGDTNSGELF | TRBD1 | TRBJ2-2 | - | TRBV10-3
ASKEGGGYT | - | TRBJ1-2 | medium-sized | TRBV10-2
ASSSTEQGRN | - | TRBJ2-5 | - | TRBV11-1
ASSLWVSGELF | - | TRBJ2-2 | - | TRBV7-9
SARRGRELRGVQF | - | TRBJ2-1 | few | TRBV20-1
SAGGSEPYKQY | - | TRBJ2-7 | - | TRBV29-1
SVNRAGTYNVQF | - | TRBJ2-1 | - | TRBV29-1
ASSYGRHSYDQY | TRBD2 | TRBJ2-7 | - | TRBV11-2
ASSLTDTAYEHY | - | TRBJ2-7 | - | TRBV11-2
ASTGGSPYNEQF | TRBD2 | TRBJ2-1 | many | TRBV6-2/TRBV6-3
ASNHSLGLAGGGYEQY | TRBD2 | TRBJ2-7 | - | TRBV12-3/TRBV12-4
RENSSPRTVSYEQY | - | TRBJ2-7 | - | TRBV20-1
AISQPGRETQY | TRBD2 | TRBJ2-5 | - | TRBV4-1
ASSMESRAYEQY | - | TRBJ2-7 | once | TRBV5-1
ANSTDSETDTQY | - | TRBJ2-3 | - | TRBV6-2/TRBV6-3
ASTWSSGETVSYEQY | - | TRBJ2-7 | - | TRBV28
ASSLLGGGELL | - | TRBJ2-2 | - | TRBV6-6
AISVSDSGADVLS | - | TRBJ2-6 | - | TRBV10-3
ASSLPGGSETQY | TRBD1 | TRBJ2-5 | many | TRBV11-2
AISESGTRVLNEHF | TRBD2 | TRBJ2-1 | - | TRBV10-3
VSSVNPDWNQPQY | - | - | - | TRBV5-5
ASSWTGAASYEQY | TRBD1 | TRBJ2-7 | - | TRBV11-1
ASSRTTRTDTQY | - | TRBJ2-3 | - | TRBV5-5
ASSLTLNTEAF | - | TRBJ1-1 | many | TRBV7-9
ACSQHVEKLF | - | TRBJ1-4 | - | TRBV14
ASSKRDRGRKTDKQY | TRBD1 | TRBJ2-3 | - | TRBV6-5
ASSLESGGTQY | - | TRBJ2-3 | - | TRBV11-2
ASSPAGDTGELF | TRBD2 | TRBJ2-2 | - | TRBV11-3
ASTWDREGEQY | TRBD1 | TRBJ2-7 | many | TRBV6-1
ASNITEIQY | - | TRBJ2-5 | - | TRBV11-2